Below, 7 T cell receptor beta chains from the same sample are listed, as sequenced in a study of T cells in Graves' hyperthyroidism and ophthalmopathy. Researchers amplified the TCR beta CDR3 regions from RNA transcripts. Carried out on the TCR CDR3, a first-round RT-PCR used the HTBI primer set. From the multiplex PCR reads, TCRdb called clonotypes with MiXCR, one entry per CDR3 protein. The sample lists about 590,000 distinct CDR3 sequences, 13% to 15% seen once, with around 7% in the top ten. The specimen sequenced was blood. The receptors were sampled from a woman between 18 and 30 years old with Graves' ophthalmopathy.

The table lists this clonotype with many counts. The CDR3 region has the DNA TGTGCCAGTAGCCTACAGGGGGCATTTAGCACTGAAGCTTTCTTT. It is translated as CASSLQGAFSTEAFF. V gene TRBV19 combines with J gene TRBJ1-1, with 9 bases lining up with TRBD1. This CDR3 has 15 amino acids. Germline-derived CDR1 and CDR2 are LNHDA and SQIVND (reference sequence). V gave up 6 bases and J gave up 4 bases; unmatched junction bases: 9.

The chain employs TRBV12-3 or TRBV12-4 and TRBJ2-7; 14 nucleotides agree with TRBD2. V lost 6 bases, J lost 7 bases, and 11 bases stayed unmatched. This CDR3 is built from 16 residues. The CDR3 DNA reads TGTGCCAGCAGCCTTCCCGGGACTAGCGGGAGAGCTGAGCAGTACTTC. This gives the protein CASSLPGTSGRAEQYF.

At least ten counts were recorded for this clonotype. The V call is TRBV3-1, the J call TRBJ2-7, with D possibly matching TRBD1 (5 bases). Germline V lookup: CDR1 LGHDT, CDR2 YNNKEL (reference sequence). This CDR3 has 12 residues. With 3 bases removed from V and 8 bases from J, the gap between germline ends came to 11 bases. The CDR3 DNA reads TGTGCCAGCAGCCACGGACACCTTAAGCAGTACTTC. Translated: CASSHGHLKQYF.

This clonotype was counted only a few times. The chain joins TRBV6-1 to TRBJ2-7, with D unresolved. The CDR3 spans 13 residues. With 8 bases removed from V and 2 bases from J, the gap between germline ends came to 13 bases. Germline CDR1 and CDR2: MNHNS and SASEGT. CDR3 nucleotides: TGTGCCAGCGCAGTGGCGGAGACCTACGAGCAGTACTTC. Residues: CASAVAETYEQYF.

This clonotype was seen many times. This chain joins TRBV11-3 and TRBJ2-3; D unclear. Germline CDR1 reads SGHNT; CDR2 reads YENEEA. Trimming left V 3 bases short and J 2 bases short, with 12 bases between. CDR3 size: 15 residues. The DNA for the CDR3 is TGTGCCAGCAGCTTGGGCTCTTTTCTCACAGATACGCAGTATTTT. It yields the protein CASSLGSFLTDTQYF.

This clonotype was counted many times. The chain employs TRBV7-6 and TRBJ1-2; 7 bases map to TRBD1. CDR3 length equals 16 residues. CDR1 SGHVS and CDR2 FNYEAQ come from the germline V gene. The trim removed 3 bases at V and 5 bases at J, leaving 12 bases unmatched. Here the CDR3 reads CASSFRRRGRLYGYTF. The CDR3, as DNA: TGTGCCAGCAGCTTCCGAAGGAGGGGGCGCTTATATGGCTACACCTTC. Using reference TRBV7-6 and TRBJ1-2 for the parts outside the CDR3, the full variable domain is GAGVSQSPRYKVTKRGQDVALRCDPISGHVSLYWYRQALGQGPEFLTYFNYEAQQDKSGLPNDRFSAERPEGSISTLTIQRTEQRDSAMYRCASSFRRRGRLYGYTFGSGTRLTVV.

At least ten counts were recorded for this clonotype. This chain connects TRBV4-2 to TRBJ2-5; TRBD1 matches at 7 bases. V shed 3 bases, J shed 6 bases, and the junction held 16 bases outside the gene matches. Germline V CDR1 and CDR2: LGHNA, YNFKEQ. The CDR3 consists of 17 residues. The CDR3 DNA is TGTGCCAGCAGCCATTCCACCCGGACAGGAGCTTTGAAGACCCAGTACTTC. This encodes CASSHSTRTGALKTQYF.